The 18 T cell receptor beta chains below were found in one sample sequenced in a study of blood T cell repertoires in COVID-19. Using immunoSEQ multiplex PCR, the repertoire was profiled, and TCRdb retains in-frame clones only, with some absent. The table has about 270,000 clones, approximately 90% seen once; the top ten hold approximately 2%. The sequenced sample consisted of PBMCs or T cells enriched from blood (not recorded which). Receptor source: a woman aged 55-70 years in a cohort exposed to, infected with or recovered from COVID-19 (not recorded which).

V gene TRBV23-1 combines with J gene TRBJ2-3, with 8 bases fitting TRBD1. TRBV23-1 is treated as an ORF (open reading frame) with a function not yet certain. Losses at the gene ends were 11 bases for V and 5 bases for J; bases not matched to a gene: 9. This CDR3 region has 13 residues. CDR3 DNA: TGCGCCCCACCGCAGGGGGCCATAGATACGCAGTATTTT. This sequence encodes CAPPQGAIDTQYF.

The rearrangement joins TRBV21-1 to TRBJ1-1. TRBV21-1 is recorded as a pseudogene. This CDR3 is 16 amino acids long. The CDR3 DNA reads as TGTGCCAGCAGCAAGCCCCGACTGCAGAGCGACACTGAAGCTTTCTTT. Translated, it gives CASSKPRLQSDTEAFF.

This chain joins TRBV14 and TRBJ2-3; 13 nucleotides align to TRBD2. J lost 0 bases, V lost 4 bases, and 10 bases had no gene match. Germline assignment: CDR1 SGHDN and CDR2 FVKESK. This CDR3 has 19 amino acids. The CDR3 bases are TGTGCCAGCAGCCCGGGACTAGCGGGACTCGATAGAAGCACAGATACGCAGTATTTT. As protein: CASSPGLAGLDRSTDTQYF.

This chain uses TRBV28 with TRBJ1-2; maybe TRBD1 (6 bases). V lost 3 bases, J lost 4 bases, and 15 bases lay in between. The germline gives CDR1 MDHEN, CDR2 SYDVKM. The CDR3 has 15 residues. The CDR3 sequence: CASSFVQGWRYGYTF. In nucleotides, the CDR3 is TGTGCCAGCAGTTTCGTACAGGGCTGGCGCTATGGCTACACCTTC.

The chain links TRBV6-6 to TRBJ2-1; TRBD1 aligns across 9 bases. The CDR3 has 16 amino acids. The V gene's germline CDR1 is MNHNY and CDR2 SVGAGI (reference sequence). With V trimmed by 5 bases and J by 0 bases, 5 bases remained unmatched. As DNA, the CDR3 is TGTGCCAGCAGTCGACAGGGGGTCGGCTCCTACAATGAGCAGTTCTTC. Translating it yields CASSRQGVGSYNEQFF.

The chain combines TRBV10-1 with TRBJ2-3, with TRBD1 identical over 8 bases. V was pared by 3 bases and J by 5 bases, with 7 bases of the junction left unmatched. CDR3 length: 15 residues. Germline V CDR1 and CDR2: WNHNN, SYGVQD (reference sequence). CDR3 loop: CASSEATGERDTQYF. The CDR3 nucleotides read TGCGCCAGCAGTGAAGCGACAGGGGAGAGAGATACGCAGTATTTT.

The genes are TRBV12-3 or TRBV12-4 and TRBJ2-7; D gene unclear. The CDR3 is 11 residues long. V gave up 1 base and J gave up 7 bases, with 5 bases separating them. CDR3 in DNA: TGTGCCAGCAGTTTAGATGTAGAGCAGTACTTC. Protein sequence: CASSLDVEQYF.

V gene TRBV7-9 combines with J gene TRBJ1-6; D may be TRBD1 (5 bases). The CDR3 contains 17 residues. Germline loops: CDR1 SEHNR, CDR2 FQNEAQ (reference sequence). The V and J ends lost 5 bases and 9 bases respectively, with 23 bases between them. As DNA, the CDR3 is TGTGCCAGCAGCCACCCCTCGGGGGGGAAGGCTGGTTCACCCCTCCACTTT. Its translation is CASSHPSGGKAGSPLHF.

The chain carries TRBV19 and TRBJ2-4, with 7 bases identical to TRBD1. CDR1 LNHDA and CDR2 SQIVND come from the germline V gene (reference sequence). V was clipped by 6 bases and J by 3 bases; unmatched bases: 8. The CDR3 sequence is 15 residues long. The DNA for the CDR3 is TGTGCCAGTAGCCCCACCGACAGGGACAAAAACATTCAGTACTTC. This translates into CASSPTDRDKNIQYF. The full variable domain, rest sourced from reference TRBV19 and TRBJ2-4, is DGGITQSPKYLFRKEGQNVTLSCEQNLNHDAMYWYRQDPGQGLRLIYYSQIVNDFQKGDIAEGYSVSREKKESFPLTVTSAQKNPTAFYLCASSPTDRDKNIQYFGAGTRLSVL.

V gene TRBV6-5 combines with J gene TRBJ2-2, with TRBD2 as a possible D gene (6 bases). Germline CDR1 and CDR2: MNHEY and SVGAGI. Trimming took 6 bases from V and 6 from J, leaving 11 bases between them. The CDR3 spans 13 residues. CDR3 protein: CASSGRRAGELFF. In DNA, the CDR3 is TGTGCCAGCAGCGGCAGGAGGGCCGGGGAGCTGTTTTTT.

This rearrangement joins TRBV30 to TRBJ2-1; 10 bases map to TRBD2. The CDR3 has 15 residues. CDR1 is GTSNPN, CDR2 SVGIG, per germline (reference sequence). J gave up 3 bases and V 2 bases, and 4 bases lay outside the gene matches. The CDR3 DNA is TGTGCCTGGAGTCTAGCGGGAGACTACTACAATGAGCAGTTCTTC. Its protein is CAWSLAGDYYNEQFF.

The chain has TRBV4-3 and TRBJ1-6; unclear D gene. This CDR3 has 17 amino acids. The V gene lost 2 bases and the J gene lost 9 bases, with 20 bases spanning the gap. Germline-derived CDR1 and CDR2 are LGHNA and YSLEER. The CDR3 DNA sequence: TGCGCCAGCAGCCAATTCGGGGATTTATCGGAGGGTTCACCCCTCCACTTT. This codes for CASSQFGDLSEGSPLHF.

The chain links TRBV9 to TRBJ1-2, with TRBD1 matching over 7 bases. Germline CDR1 reads SGDLS; CDR2 reads YYNGEE. V lost 0 bases, J lost 8 bases, and 4 bases stayed unmatched. The CDR3 has 13 amino acids. DNA for the CDR3: TGTGCCAGCAGCGTAGAGACAGGGACCGGCTACACCTTC. This encodes CASSVETGTGYTF.

This chain links TRBV24-1 with TRBJ1-5, with D perhaps matching TRBD1 (6 bases). The CDR3 is made up of 15 amino acids. With 9 bases removed from V and 3 bases from J, the gap between germline ends came to 17 bases. The germline V gene encodes CDR1 KGHDR and CDR2 SFDVKD. In DNA form, the CDR3 reads TGTGCCACCTCCGCAGGGGAAGGTGACAATCAGCCCCAGCATTTT. Amino acid sequence: CATSAGEGDNQPQHF.

The CDR3 region is CSASLTSGTYEQYF. CDR3 sequence (DNA): TGCAGTGCTAGTTTGACTAGCGGGACTTACGAGCAGTACTTC. The J gene is TRBJ2-7, the V gene TRBV20-1; 11 bases agree with TRBD2. Germline loops: CDR1 DFQATT, CDR2 SNEGSKA (reference sequence). This CDR3 comprises 14 residues. The V gene end was trimmed by 3 bases and the J gene end by 4 bases; junction bases not matched to a gene: 5.

The rearrangement uses TRBV7-2 and TRBJ1-4; TRBD1 is a possible D gene (6 bases). In germline, CDR1 is SGHTA, CDR2 FQGNSA. The CDR3 contains 15 residues. V shed 4 bases and J shed 6 bases, with 15 bases lying between them. CDR3 protein: CASSSRTAEDEKLFF. In DNA form, the CDR3 reads TGTGCCAGCAGCTCCAGGACAGCTGAGGATGAAAAACTGTTTTTT.

The rearrangement uses TRBV9 and TRBJ2-2; D perhaps matches TRBD1 (5 bases). Per germline, CDR1 SGDLS and CDR2 YYNGEE. V was trimmed by 2 bases and J by 2 bases, leaving 16 bases between them. This CDR3 is 17 amino acids long. The CDR3 DNA reads TGTGCCAGCAGCGTTTTAGGGGCCCCCCTTAACACCGGGGAGCTGTTTTTT. This gives the protein CASSVLGAPLNTGELFF.

This chain links TRBV30 with TRBJ2-1, with D perhaps TRBD2 (5 bases). Trimming took off 2 bases at V and 9 bases at J, with 14 bases between the two ends. The CDR3 consists of 13 residues. Per the germline V gene, CDR1 is GTSNPN and CDR2 is SVGIG (reference sequence). The CDR3 is CAWSFRGRGEQFF. The CDR3 region has the DNA TGTGCCTGGAGTTTCCGTGGGAGAGGTGAGCAGTTCTTC. Looking up the rest from reference TRBV30 and TRBJ2-1 gives the full variable domain: SQTIHQWPATLVQPVGSPLSLECTVEGTSNPNLYWYRQAAGRGLQLLFYSVGIGQISSEVPQNLSASRPQDRQFILSSKKLLLSDSGFYLCAWSFRGRGEQFFGPGTRLTVL.